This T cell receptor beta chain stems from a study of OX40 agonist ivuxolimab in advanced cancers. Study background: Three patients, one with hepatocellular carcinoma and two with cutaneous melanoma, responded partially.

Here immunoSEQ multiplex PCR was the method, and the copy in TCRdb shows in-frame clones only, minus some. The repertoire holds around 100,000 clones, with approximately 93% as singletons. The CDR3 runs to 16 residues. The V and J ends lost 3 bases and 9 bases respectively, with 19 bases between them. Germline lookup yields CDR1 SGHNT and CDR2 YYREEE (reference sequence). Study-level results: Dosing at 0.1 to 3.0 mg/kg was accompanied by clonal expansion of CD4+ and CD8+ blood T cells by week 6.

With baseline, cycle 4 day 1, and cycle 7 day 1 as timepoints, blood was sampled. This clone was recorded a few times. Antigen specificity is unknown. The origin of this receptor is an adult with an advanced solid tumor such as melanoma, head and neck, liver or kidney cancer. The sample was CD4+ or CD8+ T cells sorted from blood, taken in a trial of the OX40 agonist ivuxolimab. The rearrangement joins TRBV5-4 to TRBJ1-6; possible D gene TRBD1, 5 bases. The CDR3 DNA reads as TGTGCCAGCAGCTCCAAAACAAGGGGTCAGGGTTCACCCCTCCACTTT. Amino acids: CASSSKTRGQGSPLHF. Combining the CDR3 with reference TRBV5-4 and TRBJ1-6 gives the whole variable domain ETGVTQSPTHLIKTRGQQVTLRCSSQSGHNTVSWYQQALGQGPQFIFQYYREEENGRGNFPPRFSGLQFPNYSSELNVNALELDDSALYLCASSSKTRGQGSPLHFGNGTRLTVT.